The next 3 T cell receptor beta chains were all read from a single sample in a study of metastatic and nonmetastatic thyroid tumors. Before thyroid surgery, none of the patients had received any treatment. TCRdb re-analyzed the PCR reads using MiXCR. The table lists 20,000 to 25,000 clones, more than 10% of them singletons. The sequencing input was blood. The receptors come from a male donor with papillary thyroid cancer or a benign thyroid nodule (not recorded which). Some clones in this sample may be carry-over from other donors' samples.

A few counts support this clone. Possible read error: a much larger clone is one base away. The CDR3 nucleotides are TGTGCCAGCAGCGTAGTACCCAATGAGCAGTTCTTC. Translated: CASSVVPNEQFF. This chain uses TRBV9 with TRBJ2-1, with unresolved D. Trimming took off 0 bases at V and 6 bases at J, with 4 bases between the two ends. CDR3 length: 12 amino acids. The germline gives CDR1 SGDLS, CDR2 YYNGEE.

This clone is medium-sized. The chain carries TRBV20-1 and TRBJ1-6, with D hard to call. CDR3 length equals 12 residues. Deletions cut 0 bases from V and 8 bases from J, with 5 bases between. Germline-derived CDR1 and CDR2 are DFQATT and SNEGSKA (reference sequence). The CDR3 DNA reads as TGCAGTGCTAGAGATCAGGATTCACCCCTCCACTTT. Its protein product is CSARDQDSPLHF.

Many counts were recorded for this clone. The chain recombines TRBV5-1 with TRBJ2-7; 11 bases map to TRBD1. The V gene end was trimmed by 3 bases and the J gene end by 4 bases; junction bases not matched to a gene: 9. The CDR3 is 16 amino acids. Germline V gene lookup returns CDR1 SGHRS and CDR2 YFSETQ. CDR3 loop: CASSSTGGTGGYEQYF. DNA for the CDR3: TGCGCCAGCAGCTCCACCGGTGGGACAGGGGGTTACGAGCAGTACTTC. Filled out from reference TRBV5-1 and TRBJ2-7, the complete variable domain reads KAGVTQTPRYLIKTRGQQVTLSCSPISGHRSVSWYQQTPGQGLQFLFEYFSETQRNKGNFPGRFSGRQFSNSRSEMNVSTLELGDSALYLCASSSTGGTGGYEQYFGPGTRLTVT.